The present entry profiles one T cell receptor (beta chain) with its context. Its antigen is undetermined. The record originates from a study of T cell repertoires in cytomegalovirus infection. For the study at large: The authors relied on CMV epitopes, both recently identified HLA-C-restricted and well-studied HLA-B-restricted. CMV infection and matching HLA type were both indicated by public TCR beta signatures.

General observations from the study: There were HLA-C-restricted CMV-specific TCR beta clonotypes dominating the ex vivo response. Cumulative frequency (of public TCR beta family members) identified carriers of CMV plus the relevant HLA.

Germline V CDR1 and CDR2: MNHNY, SVGAGI (reference sequence). V was cut by 5 bases and J by 6 bases, with 11 bases left in between. The CDR3 sequence is 12 residues long. Via MiXCR, TCRdb re-called the reads, giving one row per CDR3 protein. This sample has approximately 89,000 distinct CDR3 sequences, with approximately 30% found just once. The chain joins TRBV6-6 to TRBJ2-7; maybe TRBD1 (6 bases). The TCR comes from a human donor in good health (CMV status not recorded). Some clones in this sample may be carry-over from other donors' samples. The source material was CD8+ T cells from cultured PBMCs, sampled from culture after CMV antigen stimulation. CDR3 sequence: CASSAPGVEQYF. CDR3 nucleotides: TGTGCCAGCAGTGCCCCAGGGGTCGAGCAGTACTTC.